Given below is one TCR beta chain in context. Its antigen is unidentified. Repertoires were generated with immunoSEQ multiplex PCR, while TCRdb's copy carries only in-frame clones and drops some. The sample holds roughly 140,000 clones, 78% seen once. This record belongs to a study of PD-1 blockade in classical Hodgkin lymphoma. About the study: Patients were treated with nivolumab at 3 mg/kg, and this was given intravenously every 2 weeks.

Every patient was affected by relapse after autologous stem cell transplantation, while exposure to brentuximab vedotin was not uniform. Looked up from germline, CDR1 is SEHNR and CDR2 is FQNEAQ (reference sequence). The CDR3 is 15 residues long. The ends were cut back, 0 bases at V and 4 bases at J, with 12 bases in the middle. General study results and limits: The baseline diversity of complete responders showed similarity to that of newly diagnosed patients.

This clonotype was obtained from a human donor with classical Hodgkin lymphoma. This material consisted of peripheral blood mononuclear cells (PBMCs), taken before the second cycle of nivolumab. V gene TRBV7-9 combines with J gene TRBJ1-2; D not resolved. The CDR3 reads CASSLARFRLYGYTF. In DNA, the CDR3 is TGTGCCAGCAGCTTAGCGAGGTTTAGGCTCTATGGCTACACCTTC.